This entry describes one T cell receptor beta chain. What it binds is not known. This CDR3 is 15 amino acids long. Trimming at V came to 7 bases and at J to 3 bases, leaving 11 bases not matched to a gene. Per germline, CDR1 MNHEY and CDR2 SMNVEV (reference sequence). The data derive from a study of T cells in Graves' hyperthyroidism and ophthalmopathy. RNA transcripts gave rise to amplified TCR beta CDR3 regions. When the TCR CDR3 underwent first-round RT-PCR, the HTBI primer set was used. TCRdb ran MiXCR on the multiplex PCR reads and lists one entry per CDR3 protein. This sample has under 650,000 distinct CDR3 sequences, with around 15% found just once. Points from the study as a whole: Most expanded thyroid clonotypes above 0.001 recurred in blood.

Uncontrolled infection, other autoimmune disease, pregnancy and lactation each barred patients from inclusion. On the basis of clinical symptoms, serum thyroxine and TRAb, thyroid ultrasound and orbital computed tomography, diagnoses were made. The PBMCs had their origin in roughly 9.8 ml of fresh peripheral blood. The source material was blood. The rearrangement joins TRBV27 to TRBJ2-7; 8 bases line up with TRBD2. The TCR originated in a woman in her thirties with Graves' hyperthyroidism. In DNA form, the CDR3 reads TGTGCCAGCAATCCAGCGGGAGAGACCTTCTACGAGCAGTACTTC. Protein sequence: CASNPAGETFYEQYF.